Described below is a single TCR beta chain sequence and its context. Study processing details: The assay estimated nucleated cells by amplifying reference gene primers. The data were produced by immunoSEQ multiplex PCR, yet TCRdb's version contains in-frame clones alone and is incomplete. Clonal size and the V and J genes are those of that table, whereas D and trimming came from the DNA. The data contain over 150,000 clones, just over 85% of them singletons. The sample belongs to a study of blood T cell repertoires in COVID-19. Study at large: Nucleic acid was either cDNA or gDNA, and it came from T cells, B-cell-depleted T cells, or PBMCs.

Each recovered donor of Cohort 3 presented with two negative PCRs, clearance, or symptom resolution. Trimming removed 0 bases at V and 8 bases at J, with 23 bases between. Germline-derived CDR1 and CDR2 are ENHRY and SYGVKD. CDR3 length equals 19 residues. V gene TRBV10-3 combines with J gene TRBJ1-6; D might be TRBD1 (6 bases). The TCR sequence derives from a woman aged 18-29 years who had recovered from COVID-19. The sequenced sample was PBMCs or T cells enriched from blood (not recorded which). Here the CDR3 reads CAISESNVALAQGDSPLHF. The CDR3 DNA is TGTGCCATCAGTGAGTCGAATGTGGCCCTTGCACAGGGAGATTCACCCCTCCACTTT.